The 2 T cell receptor beta chains below come from one sample, sequenced in a study of T cell responses to AZD1222 COVID-19 vaccine. Clones were read by immunoSEQ multiplex PCR, and TCRdb kept only the in-frame ones, dropping some. Of about 70,000 clones in the sample, approximately 81% were seen once. The sequences come from peripheral blood, collected on day 0 of AZD1222 vaccination. The receptors originated from an adult in good health.

V and J are TRBV19 and TRBJ2-7, with 7 nucleotides matching TRBD2. V was pared by 4 bases and J by 6 bases, with 6 bases of the junction left unmatched. This CDR3 comprises 13 residues. Looked up from germline, CDR1 is LNHDA and CDR2 is SQIVND (reference sequence). CDR3 nucleotides: TGTGCCAGTAGTACCGGACTAGAAGGCGAGCAGTACTTC. Translation gives CASSTGLEGEQYF.

V gene TRBV27 combines with J gene TRBJ2-7; 8 nucleotides match TRBD2. V lost 5 bases, J lost 2 bases, and 5 bases stayed unmatched. The V gene's germline CDR1 is MNHEY and CDR2 SMNVEV (reference sequence). The CDR3 has 14 residues. The CDR3 reads CASSPGTRPYEQYF. CDR3 nucleotides: TGTGCCAGCAGTCCAGGGACTAGACCCTACGAGCAGTACTTC.